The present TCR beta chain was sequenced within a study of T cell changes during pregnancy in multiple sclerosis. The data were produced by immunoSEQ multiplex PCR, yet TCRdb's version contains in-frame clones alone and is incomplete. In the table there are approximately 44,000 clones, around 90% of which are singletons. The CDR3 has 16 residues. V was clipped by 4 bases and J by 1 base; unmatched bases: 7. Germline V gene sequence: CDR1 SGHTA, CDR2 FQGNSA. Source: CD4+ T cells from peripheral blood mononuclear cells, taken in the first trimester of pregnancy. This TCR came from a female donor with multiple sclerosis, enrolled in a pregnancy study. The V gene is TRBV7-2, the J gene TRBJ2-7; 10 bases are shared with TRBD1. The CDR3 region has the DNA TGTGCCAGCAGCTCCCAAGGGGGACAGGGGTCCTACGAGCAGTACTTC. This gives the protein CASSSQGGQGSYEQYF.